Sequencing of this T cell receptor beta chain was carried out in a study of cytomegalovirus exposure and HLA in healthy donors. Here immunoSEQ multiplex PCR was the method, and the copy in TCRdb shows in-frame clones only, minus some. The sample records about 280,000 clones, about 86% being singletons. The CDR3 consists of 12 residues. V was clipped by 7 bases and J by 4 bases, with 10 bases between them. Germline CDR1 is MDHEN and CDR2 is SYDVKM. V usage is TRBV28 and J usage is TRBJ1-2; D possibly corresponds to TRBD1 (6 bases). This receptor was identified in a woman between 18 and 29 years old in good health and CMV-seronegative. Sequenced: PBMCs. As DNA, the CDR3 is TGTGCCAGCATTGGACAGTCCTATGGCTACACCTTC. Protein sequence: CASIGQSYGYTF.